This T cell receptor (beta chain) was profiled in a study of ipilimumab plus nivolumab after autologous stem cell transplantation. Study in general: The DLBCL group included primary refractory and relapsed cases.

The study's findings and limits: Authors suggest TCR repertoire, Treg phenotype and gut microbiota support further study.

Notes on this clone: Its antigen is unidentified.

Clones were read by immunoSEQ multiplex PCR, and TCRdb kept only the in-frame ones, dropping some. The sample gives 20,000 to 30,000 clones, approximately 86% of which show up once; around 5.2% is in the top ten. Starting 14 to 28 days after autologous transplant, ipilimumab 1 mg/kg was given. Dosing: nivolumab 3 mg/kg IV, weeks 1, 4, 7, 10, then every two weeks to week 26. The CDR3 contains 15 residues. The ends lost 5 bases at V and 4 bases at J; junction bases unmatched: 10. Germline CDR1 and CDR2: MNHEY and SMNVEV (reference sequence). The clonotype originates from a male donor with diffuse large B-cell lymphoma. The V gene is TRBV27, the J gene TRBJ2-7; TRBD2 matches 8 bases. Source: PBMCs, taken in a trial of ipilimumab plus nivolumab as post-transplant consolidation. The CDR3 reads CASSRGLALGYEQYF. CDR3 DNA sequence: TGTGCCAGCAGTCGAGGACTAGCCCTCGGGTACGAGCAGTACTTC.